Listed here are 6 T cell receptor beta chains from one sample, sequenced in a study of blood T cell repertoires in COVID-19 (dated by TCRdb to 2020 to 2022). Library preparation used the immunoSEQ multiplex PCR assay. As stored in TCRdb, this immuneACCESS dataset retains in-frame rearrangements with V and J assigned. A fraction of the clones does not appear; measured against another copy, unresolved V genes explain less than half of the discrepancy, and the remainder lacks a known reason. Across this sample there are fewer than 60,000 clones, with about 83% seen only once. Of the sample, roughly 25% is held by the ten largest clones. Sequencing input: peripheral blood. The receptors shown here come from a human donor in a cohort sampled during active COVID-19.

The chain employs TRBV5-1 and TRBJ2-2; 8 positions match TRBD1. The CDR3 length is 16 residues. Trimming cost V 4 bases and J 4 bases; bases outside gene matches: 9. Germline-derived CDR1 and CDR2 are SGHRS and YFSETQ. The CDR3 loop is CASSVQGVSGTGELFF. The CDR3 nucleotides read TGCGCCAGCAGCGTACAGGGGGTCTCGGGCACCGGGGAGCTGTTTTTT.

The J gene is TRBJ1-1, the V gene TRBV7-6; no firm D call. Trimming shortened V by 0 bases and J by 0 bases, and 8 bases separated the two germline ends. Germline values: CDR1 SGHVS, CDR2 FNYEAQ. This CDR3 is 15 amino acids long. In DNA form, the CDR3 reads TGTGCCAGCAGCTTAGCGGCAGACATGAACACTGAAGCTTTCTTT. Translation: CASSLAADMNTEAFF.

The V call is TRBV19, the J call TRBJ1-5; TRBD1 is a possible D gene (5 bases). The V and J ends lost 2 bases and 8 bases respectively, with 10 bases between them. Per the germline V gene, CDR1 is LNHDA and CDR2 is SQIVND (reference sequence). The CDR3 runs 13 residues. This CDR3 is CASSISRAEPQHF. The CDR3 nucleotides read TGTGCCAGTAGTATAAGCAGGGCAGAGCCCCAGCATTTT. Filled out from reference TRBV19 and TRBJ1-5, the complete variable domain reads DGGITQSPKYLFRKEGQNVTLSCEQNLNHDAMYWYRQDPGQGLRLIYYSQIVNDFQKGDIAEGYSVSREKKESFPLTVTSAQKNPTAFYLCASSISRAEPQHFGDGTRLSIL.

CDR3 in DNA: TGTGCCAGCAGCGTAGAGGCCGGGACTAGCGGGAGTACGCAGTATTTT. Amino acid sequence: CASSVEAGTSGSTQYF. The chain couples TRBV9 to TRBJ2-3; 14 positions agree with TRBD2. The CDR3 spans 16 residues. Trimming took 0 bases from V and 8 from J; bases not matched to a gene: 5. Germline V gene sequence: CDR1 SGDLS, CDR2 YYNGEE.

The chain joins TRBV7-6 to TRBJ2-7; D is uncertain. The germline CDR1 and CDR2 sequences are SGHVS and FNYEAQ. This CDR3 spans 14 amino acids. Trimming pared 5 bases from V and 0 bases from J, leaving 11 bases between. In DNA form, the CDR3 reads TGTGCCAGCAGCCCCCAGACGGGCTCCTACGAGCAGTACTTC. It yields the protein CASSPQTGSYEQYF. Full variable domain (outside the CDR3, taken from reference TRBV7-6 and TRBJ2-7): GAGVSQSPRYKVTKRGQDVALRCDPISGHVSLYWYRQALGQGPEFLTYFNYEAQQDKSGLPNDRFSAERPEGSISTLTIQRTEQRDSAMYRCASSPQTGSYEQYFGPGTRLTVT.

This chain joins TRBV7-6 and TRBJ2-5; 7 bases are shared with TRBD1. Looked up from germline, CDR1 is SGHVS and CDR2 is FNYEAQ. V lost 5 bases and J lost 1; bases outside the gene matches: 4. The CDR3 totals 14 residues. This chain's CDR3 is CASSRRQGQETQYF. CDR3 DNA sequence: TGTGCCAGCAGCCGGCGACAGGGCCAAGAGACCCAGTACTTC. Based on the CDR3 plus reference TRBV7-6 and TRBJ2-5, the full variable domain is GAGVSQSPRYKVTKRGQDVALRCDPISGHVSLYWYRQALGQGPEFLTYFNYEAQQDKSGLPNDRFSAERPEGSISTLTIQRTEQRDSAMYRCASSRRQGQETQYFGPGTRLLVL.